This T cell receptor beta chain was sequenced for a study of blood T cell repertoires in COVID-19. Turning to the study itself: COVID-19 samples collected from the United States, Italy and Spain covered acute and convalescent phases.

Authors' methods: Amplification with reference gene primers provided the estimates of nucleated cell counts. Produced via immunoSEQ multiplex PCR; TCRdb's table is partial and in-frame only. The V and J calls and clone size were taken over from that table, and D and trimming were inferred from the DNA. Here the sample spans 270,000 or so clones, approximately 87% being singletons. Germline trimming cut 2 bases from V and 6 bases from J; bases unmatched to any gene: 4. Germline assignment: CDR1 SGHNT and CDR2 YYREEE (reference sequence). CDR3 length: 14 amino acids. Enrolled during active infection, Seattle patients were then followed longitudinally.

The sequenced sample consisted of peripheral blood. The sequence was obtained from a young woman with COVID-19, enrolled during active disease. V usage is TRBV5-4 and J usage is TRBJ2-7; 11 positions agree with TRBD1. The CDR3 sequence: CASSFGTGGGEQYF. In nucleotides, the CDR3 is TGTGCCAGCAGCTTTGGGACAGGGGGGGGCGAGCAGTACTTC.